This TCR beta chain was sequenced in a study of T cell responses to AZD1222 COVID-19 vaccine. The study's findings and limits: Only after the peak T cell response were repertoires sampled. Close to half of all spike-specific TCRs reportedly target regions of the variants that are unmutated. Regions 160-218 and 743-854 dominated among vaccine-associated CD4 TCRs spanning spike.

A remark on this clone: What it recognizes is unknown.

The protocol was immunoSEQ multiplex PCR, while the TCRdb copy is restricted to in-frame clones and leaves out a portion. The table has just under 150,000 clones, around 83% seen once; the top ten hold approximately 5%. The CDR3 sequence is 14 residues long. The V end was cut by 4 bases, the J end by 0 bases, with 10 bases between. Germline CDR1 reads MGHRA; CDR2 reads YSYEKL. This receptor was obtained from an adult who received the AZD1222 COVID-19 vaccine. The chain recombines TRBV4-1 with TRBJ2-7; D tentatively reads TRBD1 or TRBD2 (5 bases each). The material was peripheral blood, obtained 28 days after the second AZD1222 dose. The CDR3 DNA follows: TGCGCCAGCAGCCTCCGGGACCTCTCCTACGAGCAGTACTTC. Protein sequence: CASSLRDLSYEQYF.